The text below deals with one T cell receptor beta chain. In the source study's methods: Amplification from reference gene primers served as the basis for estimated nucleated cell counts. Clones were read by immunoSEQ multiplex PCR, and TCRdb kept only the in-frame ones, dropping some. That table supplies the V and J calls and clone size; D and trimming were determined from the DNA. This table holds 110,000 to 150,000 clones, over 70% found once. The sample belongs to a study of blood T cell repertoires in COVID-19. For the study at large: Samples taken during acute and convalescent COVID-19 were collected in the United States, Italy and Spain.

Across about two dozen US areas, participants ranged in age from about 18 to 90 years. Cohorts were based on clinical histories the participants reported. This TCR was recovered from a man in his 60s who had recovered from COVID-19. Sequencing input: PBMCs or T cells enriched from blood (not recorded which).

The CDR3 is CASTGTSGEYYNEQFF. DNA for the CDR3: TGTGCCAGTACCGGGACTAGCGGGGAGTACTACAATGAGCAGTTCTTC. The V and J genes are TRBV19 and TRBJ2-1; 13 bases fit TRBD2. This CDR3 spans 16 amino acids. The germline CDR1 and CDR2 sequences are LNHDA and SQIVND (reference sequence). J gave up 3 bases and V 7 bases, and 6 bases lay outside the gene matches.